These 25 T cell receptor beta chains share one sample of origin, sequenced in a study of PD-L1 blockade in urothelial cancer. Clones were sequenced by immunoSEQ multiplex PCR, and TCRdb holds only the in-frame ones, with some missing. The profile shows about 80,000 clones, about 90% of them singletons. The sample consisted of PBMCs, taken around atezolizumab (anti-PD-L1) treatment. The receptors were gathered from a woman aged 65 to 85 with urothelial cancer.

The chain carries TRBV10-3 and TRBJ1-3, with 8 positions matching TRBD1. This CDR3 spans 14 amino acids. Germline assignment: CDR1 ENHRY and CDR2 SYGVKD. V shed 10 bases, J shed 3 bases, and the junction held 8 bases outside the gene matches. DNA of the CDR3: TGTGCCACAGAAGACAGGGGTGGTGGAAACACCATATATTTT. Its translation is CATEDRGGGNTIYF.

This clone was recorded a few times. The chain joins TRBV11-1 to TRBJ1-1, with unresolved D. This CDR3 has 12 amino acids. Trimming stripped 4 bases from V and 2 bases from J, with 5 bases between. Germline assignment: CDR1 SGHAT and CDR2 FQDESV (reference sequence). CDR3 sequence (DNA): TGTGCCAGCAGCTACAGTAACACTGAAGCTTTCTTT. Encoded protein: CASSYSNTEAFF.

The gene calls are TRBV10-3 and TRBJ2-6, with 9 positions matching TRBD1. V dropped 4 bases and J dropped 2; count of bases not matched to a gene: 6. Germline lookup yields CDR1 ENHRY and CDR2 SYGVKD. The CDR3 runs 17 residues. The CDR3 sequence: CAISGGQGRAGANVLTF. Here the CDR3 DNA reads TGTGCCATCAGTGGGGGACAGGGCCGTGCTGGGGCCAACGTCCTGACTTTC.

The genes are TRBV15 and TRBJ2-5, with 9 bases matching TRBD2. Germline values: CDR1 LNHNV, CDR2 YYDKDF (reference sequence). J gave up 4 bases and V 1 base, and 1 base lay outside the gene matches. The CDR3 covers 14 residues. The DNA for the CDR3 is TGTGCCACCAGCAGAGGTAGCGGGGGAGAGACCCAGTACTTC. Translated, it gives CATSRGSGGETQYF.

The chain carries TRBV12-5 and TRBJ1-5; D not resolved. The CDR3 is 13 residues long. The ends were cut back, 0 bases at V and 4 bases at J, with 4 bases in the middle. The germline gives CDR1 LGHNT, CDR2 FRNRAP. CDR3 amino acids: CASGLVGNQPQHF. The CDR3 DNA sequence: TGTGCTAGTGGTTTGGTCGGGAATCAGCCCCAGCATTTT.

This chain connects TRBV6-5 to TRBJ1-3; no reliable D call. CDR3 length: 16 residues. From germline, CDR1 is MNHEY and CDR2 SVGAGI. V lost 2 bases and J lost 0, with 11 bases in between. CDR3 bases: TGTGCCAGCAGTTACGGCTCAGGCCTCTCTGGAAACACCATATATTTT. It translates to CASSYGSGLSGNTIYF.

J is TRBJ2-3 and V is TRBV6-1; D not resolved. The germline V gene has CDR1 MNHNS and CDR2 SASEGT. CDR3 length: 15 residues. Trimming stripped 1 base from V and 2 bases from J, with 10 bases between. For the CDR3, the DNA is TGTGCCAGCAGTGAAGGGTACAGACACACAGATACGCAGTATTTT. This sequence encodes CASSEGYRHTDTQYF.

The chain carries TRBV2 and TRBJ2-3; 7 positions match TRBD1. The CDR3 consists of 14 residues. After removal of 7 bases from V and 3 bases from J, the junction contained 7 bases not matched to a gene. Germline assignment: CDR1 SNHLY and CDR2 FYNNEI. DNA for the CDR3: TGTGCCAGCATACAGGGGAGAGGGACAGATACGCAGTATTTT. Translation: CASIQGRGTDTQYF.

The V and J genes are TRBV5-4 and TRBJ2-1; weak D call: TRBD2 (6 bases). Germline V gives CDR1 SGHNT, CDR2 YYREEE (reference sequence). Trimming took off 4 bases at V and 2 bases at J, with 10 bases between the two ends. The CDR3 has 14 amino acids. Written as DNA, the CDR3 is TGTGCCAGCAGCCTAAGCGGGCCCTACAATGAGCAGTTCTTC. Amino acid sequence: CASSLSGPYNEQFF.

The chain uses TRBV5-4 and TRBJ1-5; possibly TRBD1 for D (5 bases). CDR1 is SGHNT and CDR2 is YYREEE in the germline V gene (reference sequence). The CDR3 loop spans 18 amino acids. V lost 4 bases, J lost 6 bases, and 26 bases lay in between. CDR3 region: CASSKLGSQGIICQPQHF. The DNA of the CDR3 is TGTGCCAGCAGCAAGCTTGGGTCGCAGGGAATAATTTGTCAGCCCCAGCATTTT.

This clone came up once. This chain uses TRBV10-3 with TRBJ1-6; TRBD1 is a possible D gene (6 bases). V lost 4 bases, J lost 10 bases, and 11 bases lay in between. The CDR3 covers 13 residues. Germline assignment: CDR1 ENHRY and CDR2 SYGVKD. The CDR3 here is CAISGQARSPLHF. Written as DNA, the CDR3 is TGTGCCATCAGTGGACAGGCGCGGTCACCCCTCCACTTT.

The genes are TRBV25-1 and TRBJ2-1, with a weak D call TRBD1 (6 bases). This CDR3 contains 15 residues. Per the germline V gene, CDR1 is MGHDK and CDR2 is SYGVNS. The ends were cut back, 6 bases at V and 7 bases at J, with 19 bases in the middle. The CDR3: CASSPPGAGKNEQFF. The CDR3 DNA sequence: TGTGCCAGCAGCCCCCCAGGGGCTGGGAAGAATGAGCAGTTCTTC. The full variable domain, in which reference TRBV25-1 and TRBJ2-1 provide the parts outside the CDR3, is EADIYQTPRYLVIGTGKKITLECSQTMGHDKMYWYQQDPGMELHLIHYSYGVNSTEKGDLSSESTVSRIRTEHFPLTLESARPSHTSQYLCASSPPGAGKNEQFFGPGTRLTVL.

The chain uses TRBV7-2 and TRBJ2-7; TRBD1 agrees at 7 bases. The germline V gene has CDR1 SGHTA and CDR2 FQGNSA. The CDR3 has 15 amino acids. Unmatched junction bases numbered 4, after V lost 2 bases and J lost 0 bases. This CDR3 reads CASSLMGQLSYEQYF. CDR3 in DNA: TGTGCCAGCAGCTTAATGGGACAGCTCTCCTACGAGCAGTACTTC.

This clone came up many times. The V gene is TRBV6-1, the J gene TRBJ2-5; TRBD2 agrees at 10 bases. This CDR3 is 15 amino acids long. The V gene's germline CDR1 is MNHNS and CDR2 SASEGT. V dropped 5 bases and J dropped 2; count of bases not matched to a gene: 5. This CDR3 reads CASSPWTSGQETQYF. For the CDR3, the DNA is TGTGCCAGCAGTCCCTGGACTAGCGGTCAAGAGACCCAGTACTTC.

CDR3 protein: CAWSVKGVGRRNTEAFF. CDR3 nucleotide sequence: TGTGCCTGGAGTGTTAAAGGCGTGGGCAGGCGGAACACTGAAGCTTTCTTT. This chain uses TRBV30 with TRBJ1-1, with D unclear. The germline V gene has CDR1 GTSNPN and CDR2 SVGIG (reference sequence). The CDR3 runs to 17 residues. Trimming stripped 0 bases from V and 1 base from J, with 18 bases between.

This clone was seen more than once but under ten times. CDR3 in amino acids: CASSLAHGLAGGNTGELFF. The CDR3, as DNA: TGTGCCAGCAGCTTAGCCCACGGACTAGCGGGGGGAAACACCGGGGAGCTGTTTTTT. The V gene is TRBV11-2, the J gene TRBJ2-2; 14 bases line up with TRBD2. The CDR3 has 19 residues. With V trimmed by 1 base and J by 2 bases, 6 bases remained unmatched. Germline CDR1 SGHAT, CDR2 FQNNGV. The full variable domain, completed using reference TRBV11-2 and TRBJ2-2, is EAGVAQSPRYKIIEKRQSVAFWCNPISGHATLYWYQQILGQGPKLLIQFQNNGVVDDSQLPKDRFSAERLKGVDSTLKIQPAKLEDSAVYLCASSLAHGLAGGNTGELFFGEGSRLTVL.

The rearrangement uses TRBV29-1 and TRBJ2-5; TRBD2 matches at 9 bases. This CDR3 contains 15 residues. Germline loops: CDR1 SQVTM, CDR2 ANQGSEA. After removal of 3 bases from V and 2 bases from J, the junction contained 7 bases not matched to a gene. The CDR3 is CSVEVGRGGQETQYF. As DNA, the CDR3 is TGCAGCGTTGAGGTGGGGCGGGGGGGGCAAGAGACCCAGTACTTC.

The rearrangement links TRBV2 to TRBJ1-2; 10 bases fit TRBD1. J gave up 7 bases and V 2 bases, and 7 bases lay outside the gene matches. The V gene's germline CDR1 is SNHLY and CDR2 FYNNEI. The CDR3 spans 15 residues. CDR3 loop: CASSESGQGLGGYTF. The CDR3 DNA reads as TGTGCCAGCAGTGAATCGGGACAGGGGTTGGGTGGCTACACCTTC.

In this sample, this clone turned up once. This sequence joins TRBV11-2 and TRBJ2-5, with 10 bases aligning to TRBD2. Trimming took 3 bases from V and 0 from J; bases not matched to a gene: 1. CDR3 size: 15 residues. Germline V gene lookup returns CDR1 SGHAT and CDR2 FQNNGV. CDR3 residues: CASSFSGRNQETQYF. The DNA of the CDR3 is TGTGCCAGCAGCTTTAGCGGGAGGAACCAAGAGACCCAGTACTTC.

The chain couples TRBV5-1 to TRBJ2-3; 8 bases are a match to TRBD1. J gave up 14 bases and V 4 bases, and 9 bases lay outside the gene matches. Germline CDR1 SGHRS, CDR2 YFSETQ. This CDR3 has 12 residues. CDR3 nucleotide sequence: TGCGCCAGCAGCCAGGACAGGGACCAATCGTATTTT. This sequence encodes CASSQDRDQSYF.

The J gene is TRBJ2-5, the V gene TRBV27; perhaps TRBD2 as D (6 bases). The V and J ends lost 4 bases and 2 bases respectively, with 11 bases between them. This CDR3 region has 14 residues. Germline lookup yields CDR1 MNHEY and CDR2 SMNVEV (reference sequence). In DNA, the CDR3 is TGTGCCAGCAGTTCCTTAGCGGCTCAAGAGACCCAGTACTTC. Translation gives CASSSLAAQETQYF.

The gene calls are TRBV11-2 and TRBJ2-7; TRBD1 might be the D (6 bases). Germline loops: CDR1 SGHAT, CDR2 FQNNGV. The CDR3 runs 14 residues. V shed 1 base and J shed 2 bases, with 9 bases lying between them. The CDR3 spells CASSLVQGAYEQYF. The CDR3 bases are TGTGCCAGCAGCTTAGTACAGGGCGCCTACGAGCAGTACTTC. Together with reference TRBV11-2 and TRBJ2-7, the CDR3 gives the full variable domain: EAGVAQSPRYKIIEKRQSVAFWCNPISGHATLYWYQQILGQGPKLLIQFQNNGVVDDSQLPKDRFSAERLKGVDSTLKIQPAKLEDSAVYLCASSLVQGAYEQYFGPGTRLTVT.

The rearrangement links TRBV4-1 to TRBJ2-7, with a tentative D call TRBD2 (6 bases). This CDR3 has 14 residues. Looked up from germline, CDR1 is MGHRA and CDR2 is YSYEKL. V dropped 3 bases and J dropped 3 bases, with 12 bases sitting between them. The CDR3 region has the DNA TGCGCCAGCAGCCAGGAACCGGAGGGCTACGAGCAGTACTTC. This encodes CASSQEPEGYEQYF.

V is TRBV30 and J is TRBJ2-1; 7 bases align to TRBD2. The germline V gene encodes CDR1 GTSNPN and CDR2 SVGIG (reference sequence). The V and J ends lost 7 bases and 2 bases, in that order; junction bases with no gene match: 5. This CDR3 is built from 13 residues. CDR3 nucleotides: TGTGCCTTAAAGCGGGACGCCTACAATGAGCAGTTCTTC. Protein sequence: CALKRDAYNEQFF. Full variable domain (rest looked up from reference TRBV30 and TRBJ2-1): SQTIHQWPATLVQPVGSPLSLECTVEGTSNPNLYWYRQAAGRGLQLLFYSVGIGQISSEVPQNLSASRPQDRQFILSSKKLLLSDSGFYLCALKRDAYNEQFFGPGTRLTVL.

The V gene is TRBV5-8, the J gene TRBJ1-1; no definite D call. CDR3 size: 14 residues. CDR1 SGHTS and CDR2 YDEGEE come from the germline V gene. Trimming took off 0 bases at V and 4 bases at J, with 10 bases between the two ends. CDR3 sequence reads: CASSLAFLGTEAFF. CDR3 coding DNA: TGTGCCAGCAGCTTGGCCTTTCTCGGCACTGAAGCTTTCTTT.